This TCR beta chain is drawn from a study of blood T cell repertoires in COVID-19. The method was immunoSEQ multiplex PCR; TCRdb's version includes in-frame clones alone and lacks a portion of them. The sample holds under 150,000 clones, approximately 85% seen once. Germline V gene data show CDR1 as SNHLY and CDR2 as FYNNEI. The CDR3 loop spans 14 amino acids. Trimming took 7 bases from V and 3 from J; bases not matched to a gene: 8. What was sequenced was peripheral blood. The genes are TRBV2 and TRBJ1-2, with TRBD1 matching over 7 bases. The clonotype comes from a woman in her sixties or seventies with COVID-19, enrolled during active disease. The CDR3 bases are TGTGCCAGCAATTACCAGGGGGATTACTATGGCTACACCTTC. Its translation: CASNYQGDYYGYTF.